The rows below give T cell receptor beta chains drawn from one sample of a study of blood T cells in healthy people across ages. TCRdb re-called the 5' RACE reads through MiXCR, storing one row per CDR3 protein. The sample lists 1.5 million to 1.8 million distinct CDR3 sequences; less than 45% were seen once. Sequencing was performed on blood. The receptors originated from a young woman in good health. Each CDR3 is given with its conserved first and last residue. Fields, in order: J gene, clone size, V gene, D gene, CDR3 DNA, CDR3 protein. A D gene is named only where the DNA matches it firmly. Expanded clones get a size class; other rows say once, few or many, or leave the size out.

J: TRBJ1-1
size: few
V: TRBV7-9
D: -
DNA: TGTGCCAGCAGCTTTGAGGCGGTAATGAACACTGAAGCTTTCTTT
CDR3: CASSFEAVMNTEAFF

J: TRBJ1-5
size: -
V: TRBV7-2
D: -
DNA: TGTGCCAGCAGTTCTTACATCTCGGGGTGGGATAGCAATCAGCCCCAGCATTTT
CDR3: CASSSYISGWDSNQPQHF

J: TRBJ1-2
size: once
V: TRBV2
D: -
DNA: TGTGCCAGCAGTGAACCGGGACGGAGGGTGAGGGACTATGGCTACACCTTC
CDR3: CASSEPGRRVRDYGYTF

J: TRBJ2-2
size: few
V: TRBV7-2
D: TRBD2
DNA: TGTGCCAGCAGCTTACTTATGCGGGGGGCTGTCACCGGGGAGCTGTTTTTT
CDR3: CASSLLMRGAVTGELFF

J: TRBJ2-3
size: -
V: TRBV4-1
D: -
DNA: TGCGCCAGCAGCCAAAGCGCCGGGGATACGCAGTATTTT
CDR3: CASSQSAGDTQYF

J: TRBJ2-1
size: few
V: TRBV6-5
D: TRBD2
DNA: TGTGCCAGCAGACTAGCGGGGGGGGACCACAATGAGCAGTTCTTC
CDR3: CASRLAGGDHNEQFF

J: TRBJ2-5
size: -
V: TRBV28
D: TRBD1
DNA: TGTGCCAGCAGTCCGGACAGGGTGCGGGAGACCCAGTACTTC
CDR3: CASSPDRVRETQYF

J: TRBJ2-1
size: -
V: TRBV24-1
D: -
DNA: TGTGCCACCAGTGATCGGGCACGGTACAATGAGCAGTTCTTC
CDR3: CATSDRARYNEQFF

J: TRBJ2-1
size: -
V: TRBV9
D: -
DNA: TGTGCCAGCAGCGTGCAGGGTCTACCTTACAATGAGCAGTTCTTC
CDR3: CASSVQGLPYNEQFF

J: TRBJ2-3
size: few
V: TRBV7-2
D: TRBD1
DNA: TGTGCCAGCAGCTATACAGGGGCCGGAGATACGCAGTATTTT
CDR3: CASSYTGAGDTQYF

J: TRBJ2-3
size: -
V: TRBV15
D: TRBD1
DNA: TGTGCCACCAGCGGATGGACAGGGGTCACAGATACGCAGTATTTT
CDR3: CATSGWTGVTDTQYF

J: TRBJ2-3
size: -
V: TRBV7-2
D: TRBD2
DNA: TGTGCCAGCAGCTATAAGAGCGGGGGGAAGGGAGATACGCAGTATTTT
CDR3: CASSYKSGGKGDTQYF

J: TRBJ2-3
size: many
V: TRBV7-3
D: TRBD2
DNA: TGTGCCAGCAAACCGGGAGGGCCCACAGATACGCAGTATTTT
CDR3: CASKPGGPTDTQYF

J: TRBJ2-7
size: -
V: TRBV10-3
D: -
DNA: TGTGCCACCTCCCCCGGGACCACCTACTACGAGCAGTACTTC
CDR3: CATSPGTTYYEQYF

J: TRBJ2-1
size: few
V: TRBV12-3/TRBV12-4
D: TRBD2
DNA: TGTGCCAGCAGGGGCGGACTAGCTCGGAACTATGAGCAGTTCTTC
CDR3: CASRGGLARNYEQFF

J: TRBJ2-7
size: -
V: TRBV4-3
D: -
DNA: TGCGCCAGCAGCCAAGAGCGGGCCCGCTCCTACGAGCAGTACTTC
CDR3: CASSQERARSYEQYF

J: TRBJ2-7
size: -
V: TRBV6-2/TRBV6-3
D: TRBD2
DNA: TGTGCCAGCAGTCGGTGGACTAGCGGGAGAGGGGATACCTACGAGCAGTACTTC
CDR3: CASSRWTSGRGDTYEQYF

J: TRBJ2-4
size: -
V: TRBV27
D: -
DNA: TGTGCCAGCAGTTTATGGCAGGGGGGCAGAGAGCAGTACTTC
CDR3: CASSLWQGGREQYF

J: TRBJ2-1
size: -
V: TRBV24-1
D: -
DNA: TGTGCCACCAGTGAACCTTACAGGGTTCATGAGCAGTTCTTC
CDR3: CATSEPYRVHEQFF

J: TRBJ1-5
size: many
V: TRBV9
D: -
DNA: TGTGCCAGCAGCGCTGGGACTGTGGGCAATCAGCCCCAGCATTTT
CDR3: CASSAGTVGNQPQHF

J: TRBJ1-2
size: -
V: TRBV7-2
D: -
DNA: TGTGCCAGCAGCTTAGAGGCAGGGCATGGCTACACCTTC
CDR3: CASSLEAGHGYTF

J: TRBJ2-7
size: few
V: TRBV7-8
D: TRBD1
DNA: TGTGCCAGCAGCTTCGAAAGGGGGCTAAAAGGCGAGCAGTACTTC
CDR3: CASSFERGLKGEQYF

J: TRBJ1-2
size: -
V: TRBV20-1
D: -
DNA: TGCAGTGCCGGTGGGAACTATGGCCACACCTTC
CDR3: CSAGGNYGHTF

J: TRBJ2-7
size: few
V: TRBV20-1
D: TRBD1
DNA: TGCAGTGGTTGGGACAGGGGTTCCTACGAGCAGTACTTC
CDR3: CSGWDRGSYEQYF

J: TRBJ2-3
size: -
V: TRBV9
D: -
DNA: TGTGCCAGCAGCGTAGAGGGGCACGCCGGAGATACGCAGTATTTT
CDR3: CASSVEGHAGDTQYF

J: TRBJ2-7
size: -
V: TRBV7-2
D: TRBD2
DNA: TGTGCCAGCAGCCCCATGCGGGAGCCTTACAATGAGCAGTACTTC
CDR3: CASSPMREPYNEQYF

J: TRBJ2-2
size: -
V: TRBV5-1
D: TRBD2
DNA: TGCGCCAGCAGCTTCGGGACTAGCGGGGCCTCGGACACCGGGGAGCTGTTTTTT
CDR3: CASSFGTSGASDTGELFF

J: TRBJ2-5
size: -
V: TRBV7-2
D: TRBD1
DNA: TGTGCCAGCAGCTTTGAACAGGGGGGATGGGGAGAGACCCAGTACTTC
CDR3: CASSFEQGGWGETQYF

J: TRBJ2-3
size: once
V: TRBV5-1
D: -
DNA: TGCGCCAGCAGCTTGGATGTGGGGATAAGAGGTCCAGATACGCAGTATTTT
CDR3: CASSLDVGIRGPDTQYF

J: TRBJ2-2
size: few
V: TRBV25-1
D: -
DNA: TGTGCCAGCAGTACCCCAGGTCGCACCGGGGAGCTGTTTTTT
CDR3: CASSTPGRTGELFF